The text below deals with one T cell receptor (beta chain). Its specific antigen is unknown. Within one base of it there is no much larger clone, and no base qualities were kept. This record comes from a study of PD-L1 blockade in urothelial cancer (dated by TCRdb to about 2017). A note on the overall study: All patients started therapy around 2014 and received atezolizumab 1,200 mg intravenously every 3 weeks. About 85% of the roughly 29 patients were males with bladder-origin urothelial cancer, and about 60% of the roughly 30 reported a prior smoking history. Patients had an ECOG performance status of 0 or 1 and had received between 0 and 3 prior chemotherapy regimens. Blood samples were analyzed at 3 weeks after treatment start (second dose) and at 6 weeks after treatment start. Blood samples gave a median of around 140,000 T cells and approximately 80,000 unique TCRs, with a median clonality of roughly 0.08. An exploratory multi-omic analysis was conducted of the somatic, immune and clinical correlates of response to PD-L1 blockade with atezolizumab in urothelial cancer. Pretreatment tumor samples and matched peripheral blood, collected serially before and after atezolizumab treatment, underwent TCR sequencing. Durable clinical benefit was defined as progression-free survival longer than 6 months, and TCR features were also tested against progression-free and overall survival. In the same patients, whole exome sequencing and RNA sequencing of pretreatment tumors were performed in addition to TCR sequencing. Nine patients reached durable clinical benefit, while about 19 patients did not. Around 29 patients had pretreatment blood TCR-seq, some 24 had at least one posttreatment blood collection, and some 24 had tumor TCR-seq.

Counted from cysteine to phenylalanine, this CDR3 has 16 amino acids. Kept here is only the CDR3 DNA, which spans 48 bases and is read in frame from base 1. Trimming leaves V shorter by 4 bases and J shorter by 10 bases, with the junction holding 9 bases beyond the gene matches. For CDR1 and CDR2, the germline V gene lists MGHRA and YSYEKL. Here is what the overall study found, with its caveats: Improved progression-free and overall survival was found to be associated with pretreatment peripheral blood TCR clonality below the median. Because the sample size was small (n ≈ 29) and many of the analyses were exploratory, the results are meant to be hypothesis-generating. Greater expansion of tumor-associated TCR clones in peripheral blood 3 weeks after the start of treatment was observed in patients with durable benefit (n of about 24, p = 0.022).

The cohort comprised fewer than 35 patients with locally advanced or metastatic urothelial carcinoma treated at Memorial Sloan Kettering on a trial protocol. Peripheral blood mononuclear cells were collected pretreatment and during treatment, with between 1 and 8 total time points per patient. The Qiagen DNeasy Blood extraction kit was used to purify genomic DNA from total PBMCs and from tumor samples. PBMCs were collected pretreatment and during treatment, and were isolated and stored as previously described. To estimate absolute template abundance from read counts, synthetic TCR analog templates were spiked into each PCR. The immunoSEQ assay was used to amplify TCRbeta CDR3 regions from genomic DNA with bias-controlled V and J gene primers. Sequencing of rearranged TCRbeta segments was done at approximately 20X coverage. In the source study's methods: Sequencing errors were corrected by clustering, and CDR3s were annotated against IMGT so that V, D and J genes could be assigned. Only productive TCRbeta rearrangements were used in downstream analyses, excluding out-of-frame or stop-codon sequences. Clonality was computed as one minus Shannon entropy normalized by the log of the number of unique productive sequences. Fisher's exact test with Benjamini-Hochberg correction, at a threshold of adjusted p below 0.01, was used to find clones that differed between time points or between blood and tumor. TCRdb took this table from immuneACCESS and kept in-frame rearrangements with V and J called. Such tables lack part of the clones; where checked against another copy, unresolved V genes explain under half of the gap, and the rest is unexplained. The D gene and trimming were derived from the DNA, and the V and J assignments and clone size from that table. This sample is represented by some 84,000 clones; around 90% of them were singletons. The ten most abundant clones make up more than 5.5% of the sample.

Specimen: PBMCs, collected around atezolizumab (anti-PD-L1) treatment. This chain is built from TRBV4-1 and TRBJ2-1, and 14 bases in between align with TRBD2. The clonotype comes from a woman in her sixties or seventies with urothelial cancer. The DNA is TGCGCCAGCAGCCGACCGGGACTAGCGGGAGATGGGGAGCAGTTCTTC. Its product reads: CASSRPGLAGDGEQFF.